These T cell receptor beta chains were read from a single sample in a study of OX40 agonist ivuxolimab in advanced cancers. Data came from immunoSEQ multiplex PCR; TCRdb stores just in-frame clones and leaves some out. Altogether 76,000 or so clones are present, approximately 85% being singletons, with the ten largest covering about 0.6%. The source was CD4+ or CD8+ T cells sorted from blood, collected in a trial of the OX40 agonist ivuxolimab. The origin of the receptors is an adult with an advanced solid tumor such as melanoma, head and neck, liver or kidney cancer. CDR3s include the opening cysteine and the closing phenylalanine or tryptophan. Each record gives: clone size, D gene, J gene, V gene, CDR3 protein, CDR3 DNA. The D gene is left open where the match is weak. Size tells how often a clone was seen (once, few, many) or the class of an expanded clone, and some rows leave it out.

NA,TRBD1,TRBJ1-1,TRBV5-4,CASSFPRTGPDTEAFF,TGTGCCAGCAGCTTTCCCAGGACAGGCCCAGACACTGAAGCTTTCTTT
NA,TRBD2,TRBJ2-3,TRBV5-1,CASSLASGGGSTDTQYF,TGCGCCAGCAGCTTAGCAAGCGGGGGGGGCTCCACAGATACGCAGTATTTT
once,TRBD1,TRBJ2-7,TRBV18,CASSPGTGAYEQYF,TGTGCCAGCTCACCCGGGACAGGCGCCTACGAGCAGTACTTC
few,NA,TRBJ1-6,TRBV7-2,CASSSSRGTLHF,TGTGCCAGCAGCTCTTCCCGCGGAACCCTCCACTTT
NA,TRBD2,TRBJ2-1,TRBV11-2,CASSLDASGGYNEQFF,TGTGCCAGCAGCTTAGATGCTAGCGGGGGGTACAATGAGCAGTTCTTC
once,NA,TRBJ1-1,TRBV18,CASSQINTEAFF,TGTGCCAGCTCACAGATTAACACTGAAGCTTTCTTT
NA,TRBD1,TRBJ1-2,TRBV7-2,CASRQGGQPHGYTF,TGTGCCAGCAGACAGGGGGGGCAGCCCCATGGCTACACCTTC
NA,NA,TRBJ1-1,TRBV9,CASSASQRGEAFF,TGTGCCAGCAGCGCCAGTCAGAGGGGCGAAGCTTTCTTT
NA,TRBD2,TRBJ2-3,TRBV7-2,CASSTGGADTQYF,TGTGCCAGCAGCACCGGGGGGGCCGATACGCAGTATTTT
few,TRBD1,TRBJ1-2,TRBV7-2,CASSQQQGARNGYTF,TGTGCCAGCAGCCAACAACAGGGGGCGCGAAATGGCTACACCTTC
NA,NA,TRBJ2-5,TRBV6-1,CASSEFPGRQETQYF,TGTGCCAGCAGTGAATTTCCAGGGCGACAAGAGACCCAGTACTTC
NA,NA,TRBJ1-4,TRBV2,CASKGQTNEKLFF,TGTGCCAGCAAAGGGCAGACTAATGAAAAACTGTTTTTT
NA,NA,TRBJ1-6,TRBV5-1,CASRLTGDNSPLHF,TGCGCCAGCAGATTGACAGGAGATAATTCACCCCTCCACTTT
NA,TRBD1,TRBJ1-4,TRBV7-9,CASSLQGAREKLFF,TGTGCCAGCAGCTTACAGGGGGCGCGTGAAAAACTGTTTTTT
NA,NA,TRBJ1-2,TRBV27,CASSLSYGGGYGYTF,TGTGCCAGCAGTTTATCGTACGGGGGCGGCTATGGCTACACCTTC
NA,NA,TRBJ1-2,TRBV5-5,CASSLTVQLTNYGYTF,TGTGCCAGCAGCTTGACCGTACAACTTACTAACTATGGCTACACCTTC
NA,NA,TRBJ1-5,TRBV19,CASSQDRSNQPQHF,TGTGCCAGTAGTCAGGACAGAAGCAATCAGCCCCAGCATTTT